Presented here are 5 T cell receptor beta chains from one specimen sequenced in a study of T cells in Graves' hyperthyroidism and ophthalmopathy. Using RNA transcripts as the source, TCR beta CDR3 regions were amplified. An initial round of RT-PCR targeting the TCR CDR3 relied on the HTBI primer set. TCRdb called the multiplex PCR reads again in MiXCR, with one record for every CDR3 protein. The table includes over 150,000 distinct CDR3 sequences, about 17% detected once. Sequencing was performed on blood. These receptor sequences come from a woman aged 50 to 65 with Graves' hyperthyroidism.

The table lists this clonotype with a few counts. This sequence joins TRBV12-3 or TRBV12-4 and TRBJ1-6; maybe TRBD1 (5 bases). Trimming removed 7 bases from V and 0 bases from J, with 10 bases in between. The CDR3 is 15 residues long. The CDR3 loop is CASNSGSSYNSPLHF. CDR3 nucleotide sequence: TGTGCCAGCAACTCAGGGAGCTCCTATAATTCACCCCTCCACTTT.

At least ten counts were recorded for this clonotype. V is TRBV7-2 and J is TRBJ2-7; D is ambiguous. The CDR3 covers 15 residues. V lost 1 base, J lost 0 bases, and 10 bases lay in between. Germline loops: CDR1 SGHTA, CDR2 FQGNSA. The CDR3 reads CASSLDGRSSYEQYF. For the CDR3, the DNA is TGTGCCAGCAGCTTAGACGGAAGGAGCTCCTACGAGCAGTACTTC.

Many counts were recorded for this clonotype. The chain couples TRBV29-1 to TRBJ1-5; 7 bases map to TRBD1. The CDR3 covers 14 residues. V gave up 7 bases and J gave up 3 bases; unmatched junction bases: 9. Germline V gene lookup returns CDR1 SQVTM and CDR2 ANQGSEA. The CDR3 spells CSAIDRDLNQPQHF. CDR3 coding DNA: TGCAGCGCCATCGACAGGGATCTCAATCAGCCCCAGCATTTT.

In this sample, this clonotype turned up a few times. CDR3: CASSYSRGYGYTF. The DNA for the CDR3 is TGTGCCAGCAGTTACTCGCGGGGTTATGGCTACACCTTC. V usage is TRBV6-2 or TRBV6-3 and J usage is TRBJ1-2; no reliable D call. CDR1 MNHEY and CDR2 SVGEGT come from the germline V gene. The CDR3 covers 13 residues. Trimming stripped 0 bases from V and 5 bases from J, with 7 bases between.

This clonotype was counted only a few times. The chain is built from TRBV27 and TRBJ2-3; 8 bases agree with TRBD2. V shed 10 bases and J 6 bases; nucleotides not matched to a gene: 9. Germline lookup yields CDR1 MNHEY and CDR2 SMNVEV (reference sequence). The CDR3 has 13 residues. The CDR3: CATQSSGEDTQYF. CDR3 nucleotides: TGTGCCACTCAGAGTAGCGGGGAGGATACGCAGTATTTT.